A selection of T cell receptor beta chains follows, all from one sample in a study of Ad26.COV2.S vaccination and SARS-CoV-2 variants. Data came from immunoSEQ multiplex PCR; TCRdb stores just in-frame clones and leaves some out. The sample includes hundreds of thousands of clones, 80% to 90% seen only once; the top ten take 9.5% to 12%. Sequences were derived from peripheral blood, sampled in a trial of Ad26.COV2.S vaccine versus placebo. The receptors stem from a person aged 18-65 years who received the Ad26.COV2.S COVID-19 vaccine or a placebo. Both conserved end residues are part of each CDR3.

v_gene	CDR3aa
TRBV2	CASRTSGRWETQYF
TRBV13	CASSLGRGRGYTF
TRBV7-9	CASTPGGGTEAFF
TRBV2	CASTQAGGEQFF
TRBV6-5	CASSYSARVHQETQYF
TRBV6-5	CASSYRETFTGELFF
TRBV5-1	CASSPGQRTDTQYF
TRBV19	CASTALASGRTDTQYF
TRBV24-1	CATSDAGMNTEAFF
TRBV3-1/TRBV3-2	CASSPYLRQLNTEAFF
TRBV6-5	CASSPGTGYGYTF
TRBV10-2	CASSVGLFISSYNEQFF
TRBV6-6	CASRGGLGNTEAFF
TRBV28	CASSSGAGTGPSNYGYTF
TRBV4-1	CASSQTDSHEAFF
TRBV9	CASSILHSNTEAFF
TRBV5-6	CASSPRGGTGRFLSGYTF
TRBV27	CASSLGDEAFF
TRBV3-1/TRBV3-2	CASSQEGQAPNTEAFF
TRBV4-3	CASSQEAEAGYGYTF
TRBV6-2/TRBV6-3	CASSYSVGQGWGTDTQYF
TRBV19	CASSPAPTGELFF